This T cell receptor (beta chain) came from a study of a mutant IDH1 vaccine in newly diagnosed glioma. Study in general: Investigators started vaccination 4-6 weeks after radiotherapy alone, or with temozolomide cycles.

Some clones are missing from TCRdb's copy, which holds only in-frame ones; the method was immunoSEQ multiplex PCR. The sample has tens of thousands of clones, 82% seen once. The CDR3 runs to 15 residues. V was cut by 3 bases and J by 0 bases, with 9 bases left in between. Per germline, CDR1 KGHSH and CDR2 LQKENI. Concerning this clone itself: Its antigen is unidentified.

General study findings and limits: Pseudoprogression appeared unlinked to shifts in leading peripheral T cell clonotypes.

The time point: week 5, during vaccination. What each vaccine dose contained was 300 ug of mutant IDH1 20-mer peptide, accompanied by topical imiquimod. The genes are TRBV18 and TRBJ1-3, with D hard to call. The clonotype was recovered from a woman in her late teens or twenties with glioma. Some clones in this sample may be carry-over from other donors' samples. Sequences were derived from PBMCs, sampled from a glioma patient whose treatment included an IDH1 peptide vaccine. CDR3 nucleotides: TGTGCCAGCTCACCTCGGCAGGTCTCTGGAAACACCATATATTTT. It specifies CASSPRQVSGNTIYF. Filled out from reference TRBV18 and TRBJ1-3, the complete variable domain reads NAGVMQNPRHLVRRRGQEARLRCSPMKGHSHVYWYRQLPEEGLKFMVYLQKENIIDESGMPKERFSAEFPKEGPSILRIQQVVRGDSAAYFCASSPRQVSGNTIYFGEGSWLTVV.